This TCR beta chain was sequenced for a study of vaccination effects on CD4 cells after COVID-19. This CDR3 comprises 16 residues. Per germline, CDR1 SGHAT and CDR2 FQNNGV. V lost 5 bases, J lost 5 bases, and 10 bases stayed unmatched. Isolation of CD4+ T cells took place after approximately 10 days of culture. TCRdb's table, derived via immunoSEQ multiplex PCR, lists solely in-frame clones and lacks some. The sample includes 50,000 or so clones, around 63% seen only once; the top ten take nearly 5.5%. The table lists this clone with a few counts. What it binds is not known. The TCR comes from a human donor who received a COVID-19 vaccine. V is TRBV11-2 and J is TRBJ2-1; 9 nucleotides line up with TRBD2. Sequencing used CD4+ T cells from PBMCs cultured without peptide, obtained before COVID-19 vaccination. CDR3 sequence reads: CASSPTTSGLHNEQFF. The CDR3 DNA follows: TGTGCCAGCAGCCCCACGACTAGCGGCCTACACAATGAGCAGTTCTTC.